The 26 T cell receptor beta chains below were found in one sample sequenced in a study of shared clonotypes between healthy human individuals. It was CD45RO-negative cells, positively selected for CCR7, that made up naive CD8 cells, with terminally differentiated effector memory CD45RA+ cells excluded. Assay used: immunoSEQ multiplex PCR; TCRdb lists only in-frame clones, some missing. The profile covers some 2 million clones, with 85% to 95% appearing a single time and 0.9% to 1.3% taken by the ten largest. Sequencing was performed on naive CD8+ T cells sorted from blood. The receptors derive from a man between 18 and 29 years old in good health.

This chain connects TRBV10-3 to TRBJ2-7; 14 bases align to TRBD2. The CDR3 has 14 amino acids. CDR1 ENHRY and CDR2 SYGVKD come from the germline V gene. J lost 5 bases, V lost 6 bases, and 3 bases had no gene match. The CDR3 spells CAIRTGLAGDEQYF. CDR3 coding DNA: TGTGCCATCAGGACGGGACTAGCGGGAGACGAGCAGTACTTC.

The chain couples TRBV27 to TRBJ2-7; the D is unclear. This CDR3 contains 13 residues. V was trimmed by 6 bases and J by 1 base, leaving 10 bases between them. The V gene's germline CDR1 is MNHEY and CDR2 SMNVEV (reference sequence). This chain's CDR3 is CASRWLDSYEQYF. The CDR3 DNA reads as TGTGCCAGCAGGTGGTTGGATTCCTACGAGCAGTACTTC.

The chain carries TRBV7-3 and TRBJ2-2; a possible D gene is TRBD1 (5 bases). The V gene lost 5 bases and the J gene lost 3 bases, with 22 bases spanning the gap. This CDR3 comprises 18 residues. CDR1 SGHTA and CDR2 FQGTGA come from the germline V gene. The CDR3 nucleotides are TGTGCCAGCAGCGGAAAAGGGGTTGGGCCTTACGACACCGGGGAGCTGTTTTTT. It codes for CASSGKGVGPYDTGELFF.

Of note for this clone: Other DNA sequences in this sample translate to the same CDR3. The chain is built from TRBV11-2 and TRBJ2-7; possible D gene TRBD2, 7 bases. V gave up 1 base and J gave up 2 bases, with 12 bases separating them. The germline CDR1 and CDR2 sequences are SGHAT and FQNNGV. The CDR3 is made up of 15 amino acids. The CDR3 reads CASSLGGGGPYEQYF. The CDR3 DNA follows: TGTGCCAGCAGCTTAGGAGGGGGGGGTCCCTACGAGCAGTACTTC.

The chain carries TRBV19 and TRBJ2-7; D not certain. Germline lookup yields CDR1 LNHDA and CDR2 SQIVND (reference sequence). The V end lost 2 bases, the J end lost 5 bases, and 7 bases lay between the germline ends. The CDR3 has 12 amino acids. The CDR3 DNA sequence: TGTGCCAGTAGTATAACTTCCGACGAGCAGTACTTC. Residues: CASSITSDEQYF.

The chain recombines TRBV28 with TRBJ2-4, with 7 bases aligning to TRBD1. Germline-derived CDR1 and CDR2 are MDHEN and SYDVKM. V shed 4 bases, J shed 3 bases, and the junction held 15 bases outside the gene matches. The CDR3 runs to 18 residues. In DNA, the CDR3 is TGTGCCAGCAGTTCGACAGGGTTTATCGGTCCGGTCAAAAACATTCAGTACTTC. Translated, it gives CASSSTGFIGPVKNIQYF.

V and J are TRBV4-1 and TRBJ2-3, with 7 bases aligning to TRBD1. CDR1 and CDR2 from the germline V gene are MGHRA and YSYEKL. This CDR3 is built from 15 residues. J lost 5 bases, V lost 1 base, and 6 bases had no gene match. The CDR3 coding sequence is TGCGCCAGCAGCCAAGGTCAGGGGGAAGGAGATACGCAGTATTTT. Translating gives CASSQGQGEGDTQYF.

For this clone: The sample holds other DNA sequences that translate to the same CDR3. This chain joins TRBV7-2 and TRBJ2-7, with TRBD2 matching 10 bases. Per germline, CDR1 SGHTA and CDR2 FQGNSA. The J segment lost 4 bases and the V segment lost 6 bases, leaving 6 bases of the junction unmatched. The CDR3 has 14 residues. CDR3 bases: TGTGCCAGCAGTTGGACTAGCGGTTCATACGAGCAGTACTTC. It specifies CASSWTSGSYEQYF. Variable domain in full (rest from reference TRBV7-2 and TRBJ2-7): GAGVSQSPSNKVTEKGKDVELRCDPISGHTALYWYRQSLGQGLEFLIYFQGNSAPDKSGLPSDRFSAERTGGSVSTLTIQRTQQEDSAVYLCASSWTSGSYEQYFGPGTRLTVT.

J is TRBJ2-2 and V is TRBV9; D gene unclear. Per germline, CDR1 SGDLS and CDR2 YYNGEE. The CDR3 has 13 amino acids. V was trimmed by 3 bases and J by 6 bases, leaving 9 bases between them. CDR3 loop: CASSGPSAGELFF. The CDR3 region has the DNA TGTGCCAGCAGCGGCCCATCAGCCGGGGAGCTGTTTTTT.

The chain uses TRBV2 and TRBJ2-7, with 10 bases fitting TRBD1. This CDR3 has 14 amino acids. J lost 5 bases, V lost 5 bases, and 6 bases had no gene match. Looked up from germline, CDR1 is SNHLY and CDR2 is FYNNEI. The CDR3 coding sequence is TGTGCCAGCAGTCGACAGGGGGCGCTCCACGAGCAGTACTTC. This translates into CASSRQGALHEQYF.

This chain connects TRBV5-6 to TRBJ2-3; the D is unclear. The CDR3 totals 15 residues. Per germline, CDR1 SGHDT and CDR2 YYEEEE. V dropped 0 bases and J dropped 2 bases, with 10 bases sitting between them. The CDR3 here is CASSLEPRITDTQYF. CDR3 DNA: TGTGCCAGCAGCTTGGAACCCCGGATCACAGATACGCAGTATTTT. Full variable domain (rest looked up from reference TRBV5-6 and TRBJ2-3): DAGVTQSPTHLIKTRGQQVTLRCSPKSGHDTVSWYQQALGQGPQFIFQYYEEEERQRGNFPDRFSGHQFPNYSSELNVNALLLGDSALYLCASSLEPRITDTQYFGPGTRLTVL.

V gene TRBV30 combines with J gene TRBJ2-1, with D possibly TRBD2 on 6 matching bases. Trimming pared 2 bases from V and 7 bases from J, leaving 15 bases between. In germline, CDR1 is GTSNPN, CDR2 SVGIG (reference sequence). This CDR3 has 14 amino acids. The CDR3 region is CAWSSTGASNEQFF. The CDR3 DNA sequence: TGTGCCTGGAGTTCCACGGGAGCGTCGAATGAGCAGTTCTTC.

Concerning this clone: The sample has other DNA sequences that encode this CDR3 too. This chain uses TRBV7-9 with TRBJ2-1; 9 bases line up with TRBD1. Germline-derived CDR1 and CDR2 are SEHNR and FQNEAQ (reference sequence). V was pared by 3 bases and J by 1 base, with 1 base of the junction left unmatched. The CDR3 totals 15 residues. CDR3 coding DNA: TGTGCCAGCAGCTTCGGGACAGGGTCCTACAATGAGCAGTTCTTC. Its protein is CASSFGTGSYNEQFF.

This sequence joins TRBV5-6 and TRBJ2-4, with 7 bases fitting TRBD2. This CDR3 comprises 15 residues. V shed 2 bases and J 9 bases; nucleotides not matched to a gene: 11. Germline-derived CDR1 and CDR2 are SGHDT and YYEEEE. The CDR3 loop is CASSFGGSGISIQYF. CDR3 sequence (DNA): TGTGCCAGCAGCTTTGGCGGGAGCGGGATCTCCATTCAGTACTTC.

Comments on this clone: Other DNA sequences of this sample code for an identical CDR3. The chain links TRBV6-1 to TRBJ1-1; D might be TRBD1 (6 bases). This CDR3 region has 15 residues. The germline V gene encodes CDR1 MNHNS and CDR2 SASEGT. The V end lost 0 bases, the J end lost 4 bases, and 12 bases lay between the germline ends. The CDR3 reads CASSEASQGGTEAFF. CDR3 DNA sequence: TGTGCCAGCAGTGAAGCGTCACAGGGAGGCACTGAAGCTTTCTTT.

In the case of this clone: Other nucleotide sequences in the sample specify the same CDR3. The chain is built from TRBV7-9 and TRBJ2-7; perhaps TRBD2 as D (5 bases). V shed 1 base and J shed 5 bases, with 9 bases lying between them. This CDR3 has 13 residues. Germline lookup yields CDR1 SEHNR and CDR2 FQNEAQ (reference sequence). CDR3 DNA sequence: TGTGCCAGCAGCTTAGGAGGGTCCGACGAGCAGTACTTC. Its translation: CASSLGGSDEQYF.

This chain connects TRBV9 to TRBJ1-3, with TRBD1 matching over 7 bases. Germline CDR1 SGDLS, CDR2 YYNGEE. Losses at the gene ends were 0 bases for V and 3 bases for J; bases not matched to a gene: 6. This CDR3 is 16 amino acids long. DNA of the CDR3: TGTGCCAGCAGCGTAGGAGGACAGGTTCTTGGAAACACCATATATTTT. Its protein product is CASSVGGQVLGNTIYF. Looking up the rest from reference TRBV9 and TRBJ1-3 gives the full variable domain: DSGVTQTPKHLITATGQRVTLRCSPRSGDLSVYWYQQSLDQGLQFLIQYYNGEERAKGNILERFSAQQFPDLHSELNLSSLELGDSALYFCASSVGGQVLGNTIYFGEGSWLTVV.

The CDR3 DNA sequence: TGCGCCAGCAGCCAAGGTGGACATAGTCCCTACAATGAGCAGTTCTTC. This translates into CASSQGGHSPYNEQFF. This chain connects TRBV4-3 to TRBJ2-1, with a possible D match to TRBD1 (5 bases). The V gene lost 1 base and the J gene lost 2 bases, with 12 bases spanning the gap. Germline CDR1 is LGHNA and CDR2 is YSLEER. The CDR3 runs 16 residues.

This clone was recorded once. This chain uses TRBV6-6 with TRBJ2-7; maybe TRBD1 (6 bases). Germline-derived CDR1 and CDR2 are MNHNY and SVGAGI (reference sequence). The CDR3 has 13 residues. Trimming removed 10 bases from V and 2 bases from J, with 15 bases in between. The CDR3 sequence is CATQYRDAYEQYF. The CDR3 nucleotides read TGTGCCACCCAATACAGGGATGCCTACGAGCAGTACTTC.

The chain couples TRBV5-6 to TRBJ2-7; D perhaps matches TRBD2 (5 bases). Germline V gives CDR1 SGHDT, CDR2 YYEEEE. The CDR3 has 12 residues. The V end was cut by 6 bases, the J end by 2 bases, with 9 bases between. This CDR3 is CASMDGTYEQYF. DNA for the CDR3: TGTGCCAGCATGGACGGGACCTACGAGCAGTACTTC.

J is TRBJ2-1 and V is TRBV10-2; D unresolved. The CDR3 runs 14 residues. Germline lookup yields CDR1 WSHSY and CDR2 SAAADI. Trimming took 7 bases from V and 0 from J, leaving 10 bases between them. The DNA of the CDR3 is TGCGCCAGCACCGAAACGAGCTCCTACAATGAGCAGTTCTTC. Protein product: CASTETSSYNEQFF.

The rearrangement joins TRBV4-3 to TRBJ2-3; D is ambiguous. Germline V gene lookup returns CDR1 LGHNA and CDR2 YSLEER. There are 14 residues in the CDR3. Trimming left V 3 bases short and J 1 base short, with 8 bases between. CDR3 bases: TGCGCCAGCAGCCAGATTCTAGGCACAGATACGCAGTATTTT. Translating it yields CASSQILGTDTQYF.

The chain has TRBV4-2 and TRBJ2-7; D possibly corresponds to TRBD1 (6 bases). Germline CDR1 reads LGHNA; CDR2 reads YNFKEQ. V lost 0 bases and J 2 bases, leaving 11 bases between the germline ends. The CDR3 totals 15 residues. The CDR3 sequence: CASSQEEDSPYEQYF. The CDR3 coding sequence is TGTGCCAGCAGCCAAGAGGAGGACAGCCCCTACGAGCAGTACTTC.

The V call is TRBV15, the J call TRBJ1-1; D gene unclear. Trimming left V 0 bases short and J 0 bases short, with 14 bases between. The CDR3 contains 17 residues. CDR1 is LNHNV and CDR2 is YYDKDF in the germline V gene (reference sequence). CDR3 coding DNA: TGTGCCACCAGCAGAGATGATCGCCCTAAGTTGAACACTGAAGCTTTCTTT. Its protein product is CATSRDDRPKLNTEAFF.

This clone appeared a few times. The chain couples TRBV13 to TRBJ1-1; D is unresolved. Trimming took off 3 bases at V and 2 bases at J, with 10 bases between the two ends. Germline assignment: CDR1 PRHDT and CDR2 FYEKMQ (reference sequence). The CDR3 runs 14 residues. The CDR3 reads CASSFLNPNTEAFF. In DNA form, the CDR3 reads TGTGCCAGCAGCTTCCTCAACCCCAACACTGAAGCTTTCTTT.

The chain carries TRBV5-1 and TRBJ1-4; 8 bases fit TRBD1. The CDR3 covers 14 residues. Germline V CDR1 and CDR2: SGHRS, YFSETQ. Trimming took 3 bases from V and 4 from J; bases not matched to a gene: 2. The CDR3 is CASSSGGGNEKLFF. CDR3 coding DNA: TGCGCCAGCAGCTCAGGGGGCGGTAATGAAAAACTGTTTTTT.